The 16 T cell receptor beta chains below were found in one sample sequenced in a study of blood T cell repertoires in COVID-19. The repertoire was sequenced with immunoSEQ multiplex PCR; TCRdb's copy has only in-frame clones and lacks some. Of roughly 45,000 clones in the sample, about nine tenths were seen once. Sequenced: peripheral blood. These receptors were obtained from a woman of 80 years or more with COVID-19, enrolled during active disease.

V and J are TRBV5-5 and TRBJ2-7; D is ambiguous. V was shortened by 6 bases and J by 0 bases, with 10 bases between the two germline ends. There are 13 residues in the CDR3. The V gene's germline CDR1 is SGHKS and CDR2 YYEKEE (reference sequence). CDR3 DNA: TGTGCCAGCACCCCCCGAGGCTCCTACGAGCAGTACTTC. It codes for CASTPRGSYEQYF.

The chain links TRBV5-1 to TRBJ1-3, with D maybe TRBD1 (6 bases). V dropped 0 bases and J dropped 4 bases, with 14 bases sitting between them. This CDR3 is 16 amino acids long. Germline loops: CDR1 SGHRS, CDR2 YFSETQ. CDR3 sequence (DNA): TGCGCCAGCAGCTTGGACGGACAGCCTGCGGGAAACACCATATATTTT. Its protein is CASSLDGQPAGNTIYF.

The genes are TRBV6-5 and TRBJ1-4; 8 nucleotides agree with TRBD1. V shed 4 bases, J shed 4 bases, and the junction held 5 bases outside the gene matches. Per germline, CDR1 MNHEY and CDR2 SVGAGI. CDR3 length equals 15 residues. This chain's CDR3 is CASSSGQGINEKLFF. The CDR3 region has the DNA TGTGCCAGCAGTTCCGGACAGGGCATTAATGAAAAACTGTTTTTT.

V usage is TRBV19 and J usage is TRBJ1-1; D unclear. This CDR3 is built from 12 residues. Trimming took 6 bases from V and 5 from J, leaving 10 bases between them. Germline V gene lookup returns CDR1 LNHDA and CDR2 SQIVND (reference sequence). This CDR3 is CASRTGKTEAFF. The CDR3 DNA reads TGTGCCAGTAGGACGGGTAAGACTGAAGCTTTCTTT.

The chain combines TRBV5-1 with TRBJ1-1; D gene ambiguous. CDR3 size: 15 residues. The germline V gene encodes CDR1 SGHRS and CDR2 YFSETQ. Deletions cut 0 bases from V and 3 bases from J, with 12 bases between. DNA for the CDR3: TGCGCCAGCAGCTTGGTCGCCAGCGGGGACACTGAAGCTTTCTTT. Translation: CASSLVASGDTEAFF.

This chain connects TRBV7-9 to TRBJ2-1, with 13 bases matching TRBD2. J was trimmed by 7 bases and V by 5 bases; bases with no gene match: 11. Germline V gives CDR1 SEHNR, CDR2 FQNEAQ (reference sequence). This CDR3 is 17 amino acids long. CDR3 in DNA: TGTGCCAGCAGCCCTACCGGACTAGCGGGAGTTAGAAATGAGCAGTTCTTC. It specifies CASSPTGLAGVRNEQFF. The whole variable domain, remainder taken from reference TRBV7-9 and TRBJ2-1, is DTGVSQNPRHKITKRGQNVTFRCDPISEHNRLYWYRQTLGQGPEFLTYFQNEAQLEKSRLLSDRFSAERPKGSFSTLEIQRTEQGDSAMYLCASSPTGLAGVRNEQFFGPGTRLTVL.

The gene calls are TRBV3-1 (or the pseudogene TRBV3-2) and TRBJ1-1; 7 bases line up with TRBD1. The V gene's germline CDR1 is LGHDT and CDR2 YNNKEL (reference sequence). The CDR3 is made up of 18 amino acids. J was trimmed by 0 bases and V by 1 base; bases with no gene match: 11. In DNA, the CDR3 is TGTGCCAGCAGCCAAGTTTCACTCTGGACAGGAATGAACACTGAAGCTTTCTTT. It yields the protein CASSQVSLWTGMNTEAFF.

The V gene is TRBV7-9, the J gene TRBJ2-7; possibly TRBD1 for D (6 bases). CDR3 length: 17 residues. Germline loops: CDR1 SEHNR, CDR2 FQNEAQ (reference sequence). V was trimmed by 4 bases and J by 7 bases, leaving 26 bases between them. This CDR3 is CASSSNGGSGVSGEQYF. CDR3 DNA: TGTGCCAGCAGCTCAAATGGAGGCTCAGGGGTATCTGGGGAGCAGTACTTC.

The CDR3 bases are TGTGCCAGCACCCAAGAGGACGGCGGGGGGGTGAGCTCCTACGAGCAGTACTTC. This translates into CASTQEDGGGVSSYEQYF. This chain links TRBV21-1 with TRBJ2-7; the listed D gene, TRBD2, was not tested against the DNA. TRBV21-1 is an annotated pseudogene. This CDR3 is built from 18 residues.

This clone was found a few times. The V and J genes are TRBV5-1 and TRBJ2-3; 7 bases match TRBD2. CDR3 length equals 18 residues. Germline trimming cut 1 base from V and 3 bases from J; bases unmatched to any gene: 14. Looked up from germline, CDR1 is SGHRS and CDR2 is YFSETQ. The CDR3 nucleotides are TGCGCCAGCAGCTTGTTCCCCCGACTAGCCGGAGGGACAGATACGCAGTATTTT. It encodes CASSLFPRLAGGTDTQYF.

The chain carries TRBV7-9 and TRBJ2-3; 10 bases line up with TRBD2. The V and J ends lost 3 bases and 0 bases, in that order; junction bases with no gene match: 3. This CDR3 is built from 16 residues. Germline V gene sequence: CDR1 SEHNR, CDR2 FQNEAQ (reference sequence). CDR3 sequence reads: CASSFWTSGSTDTQYF. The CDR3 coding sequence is TGTGCCAGCAGCTTTTGGACTAGCGGTAGCACAGATACGCAGTATTTT. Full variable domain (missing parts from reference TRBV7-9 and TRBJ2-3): DTGVSQNPRHKITKRGQNVTFRCDPISEHNRLYWYRQTLGQGPEFLTYFQNEAQLEKSRLLSDRFSAERPKGSFSTLEIQRTEQGDSAMYLCASSFWTSGSTDTQYFGPGTRLTVL.

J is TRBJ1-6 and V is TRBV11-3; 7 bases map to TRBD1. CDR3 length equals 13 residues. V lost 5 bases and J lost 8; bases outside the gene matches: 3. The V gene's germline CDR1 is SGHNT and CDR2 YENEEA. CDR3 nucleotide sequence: TGTGCCAGCAGCCAAGACAGGGATTCACCCCTCCACTTT. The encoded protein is CASSQDRDSPLHF.

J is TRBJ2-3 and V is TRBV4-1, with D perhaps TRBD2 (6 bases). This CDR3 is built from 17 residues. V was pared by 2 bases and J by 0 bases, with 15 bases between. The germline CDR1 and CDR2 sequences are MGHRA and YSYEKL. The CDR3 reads CASSQKWASESTDTQYF. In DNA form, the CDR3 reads TGCGCCAGCAGCCAAAAGTGGGCTAGCGAAAGCACAGATACGCAGTATTTT.

This CDR3 is CASSYSNQGGEQYF. The CDR3 bases are TGTGCCAGCAGTTACTCAAACCAGGGTGGCGAGCAGTACTTC. V usage is TRBV6-5 and J usage is TRBJ2-7, with a weak D call TRBD1 (5 bases). The CDR3 runs 14 residues. Germline V lookup: CDR1 MNHEY, CDR2 SVGAGI. V lost 0 bases and J 6 bases, leaving 12 bases between the germline ends.

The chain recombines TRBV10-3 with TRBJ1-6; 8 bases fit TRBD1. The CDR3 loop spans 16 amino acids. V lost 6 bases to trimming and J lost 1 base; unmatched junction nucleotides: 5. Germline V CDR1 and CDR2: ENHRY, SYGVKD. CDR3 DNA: TGTGCCATCAGCGGTCAGGGGGCGTCCTATAATTCACCCCTCCACTTT. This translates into CAISGQGASYNSPLHF.

In DNA form, the CDR3 reads TGTGCCAGCACCCCCCCCAGACAGGCCTTACAAGAGACCCAGTACTTC. It specifies CASTPPRQALQETQYF. This chain joins TRBV7-8 and TRBJ2-5, with D tentatively TRBD1 (6 bases). The CDR3 has 16 residues. Germline V gives CDR1 SGHVS, CDR2 FQNEAQ. V lost 7 bases, J lost 2 bases, and 20 bases lay in between.